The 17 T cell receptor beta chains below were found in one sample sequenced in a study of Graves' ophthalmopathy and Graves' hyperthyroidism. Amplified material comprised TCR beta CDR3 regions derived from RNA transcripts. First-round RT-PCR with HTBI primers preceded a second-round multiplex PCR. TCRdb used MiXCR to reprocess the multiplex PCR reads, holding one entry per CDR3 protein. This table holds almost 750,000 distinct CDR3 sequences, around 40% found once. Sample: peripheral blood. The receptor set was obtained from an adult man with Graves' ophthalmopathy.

For the CDR3, the DNA is TGTGCCAGCAGGGAGGTGGGACCCTCTGGAAACACCATATATTTT. Its translation: CASREVGPSGNTIYF. The chain is built from TRBV2 and TRBJ1-3; TRBD1 is a possible D gene (5 bases). Per the germline V gene, CDR1 is SNHLY and CDR2 is FYNNEI. This CDR3 spans 15 amino acids. V gave up 6 bases and J gave up 0 bases, with 12 bases separating them. Drawing the rest from reference TRBV2 and TRBJ1-3, the complete variable domain is EPEVTQTPSHQVTQMGQEVILRCVPISNHLYFYWYRQILGQKVEFLVSFYNNEISEKSEIFDDQFSVERPDGSNFTLKIRSTKLEDSAMYFCASREVGPSGNTIYFGEGSWLTVV.

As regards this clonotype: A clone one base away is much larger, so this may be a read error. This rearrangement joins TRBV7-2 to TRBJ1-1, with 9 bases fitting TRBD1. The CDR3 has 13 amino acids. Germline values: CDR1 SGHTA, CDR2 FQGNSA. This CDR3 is CDSSLLTGGDRAF. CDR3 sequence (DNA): TGTGACAGCAGCCTCCTGACAGGGGGGGATCGGGCCTTT.

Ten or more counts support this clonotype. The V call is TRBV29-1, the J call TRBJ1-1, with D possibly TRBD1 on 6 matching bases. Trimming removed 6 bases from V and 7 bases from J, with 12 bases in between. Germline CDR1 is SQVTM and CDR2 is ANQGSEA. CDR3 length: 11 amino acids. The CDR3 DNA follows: TGCAGCGTGATTGGACAGAGTGAAGCTTTCTTT. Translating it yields CSVIGQSEAFF.

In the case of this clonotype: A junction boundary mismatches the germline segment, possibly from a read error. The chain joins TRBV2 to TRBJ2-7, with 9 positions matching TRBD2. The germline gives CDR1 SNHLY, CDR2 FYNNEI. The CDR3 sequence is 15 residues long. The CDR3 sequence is CASSQVPSGMREQYF. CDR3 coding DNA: TGCGCCAGCAGCCAAGTTCCTAGCGGGATGAGGGAGCAGTACTTC.

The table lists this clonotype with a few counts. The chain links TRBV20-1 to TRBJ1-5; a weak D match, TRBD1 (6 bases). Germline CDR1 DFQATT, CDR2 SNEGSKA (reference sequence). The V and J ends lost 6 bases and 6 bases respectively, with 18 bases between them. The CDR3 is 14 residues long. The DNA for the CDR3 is TGCAGTGCGAGGCGGGGGGGCGCGGGTCAGCCCCAGCATTTT. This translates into CSARRGGAGQPQHF.

CDR3 sequence (DNA): TGTGCCAGCAGTGATAGTGCCGGGACAGGGAGTTACGAGCAGTACTTC. The encoded protein is CASSDSAGTGSYEQYF. The gene calls are TRBV25-1 and TRBJ2-7; 9 nucleotides match TRBD1. V was clipped by 3 bases and J by 4 bases; unmatched bases: 10. The length of the CDR3 is 16 residues. Germline V gene sequence: CDR1 MGHDK, CDR2 SYGVNS.

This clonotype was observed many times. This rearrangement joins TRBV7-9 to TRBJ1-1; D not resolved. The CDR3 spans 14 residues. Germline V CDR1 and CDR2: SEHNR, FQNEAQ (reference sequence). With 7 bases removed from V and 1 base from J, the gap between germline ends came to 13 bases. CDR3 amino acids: CASTARGRNTEAFF. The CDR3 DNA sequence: TGTGCCAGCACCGCCCGCGGGAGGAACACTGAAGCTTTCTTT.

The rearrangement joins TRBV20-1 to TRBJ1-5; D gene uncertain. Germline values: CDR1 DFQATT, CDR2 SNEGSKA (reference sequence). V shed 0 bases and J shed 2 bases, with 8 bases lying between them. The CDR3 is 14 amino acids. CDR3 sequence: CSARDLGGNQPQHF. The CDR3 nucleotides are TGCAGTGCTAGAGATTTGGGTGGCAATCAGCCCCAGCATTTT.

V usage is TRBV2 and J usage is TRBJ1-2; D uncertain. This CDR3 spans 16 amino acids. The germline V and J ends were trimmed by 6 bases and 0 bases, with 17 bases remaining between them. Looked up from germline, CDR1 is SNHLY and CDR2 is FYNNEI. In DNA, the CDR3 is TGTGCCAGCAGCTCCATATTTGACATGGCTAACTATGGCTACACCTTC. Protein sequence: CASSSIFDMANYGYTF.

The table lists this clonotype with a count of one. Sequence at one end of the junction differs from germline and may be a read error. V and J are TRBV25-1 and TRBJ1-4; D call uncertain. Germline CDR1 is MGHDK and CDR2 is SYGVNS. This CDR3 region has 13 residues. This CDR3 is CTSRDLGNEKLFF. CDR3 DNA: TGTACCAGCAGAGATCTCGGGAATGAAAAACTGTTTTTT.

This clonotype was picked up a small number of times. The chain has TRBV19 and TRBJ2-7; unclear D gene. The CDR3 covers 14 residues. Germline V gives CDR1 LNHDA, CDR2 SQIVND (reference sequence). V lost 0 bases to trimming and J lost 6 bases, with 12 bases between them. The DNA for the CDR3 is TGTGCCAGTAGTATAGAGGGTAGATGGAGCGAGCAGTACTTC. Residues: CASSIEGRWSEQYF.

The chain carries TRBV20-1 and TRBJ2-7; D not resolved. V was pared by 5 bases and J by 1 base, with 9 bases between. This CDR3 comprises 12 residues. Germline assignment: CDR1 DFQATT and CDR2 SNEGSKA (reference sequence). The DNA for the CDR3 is TGCAGTGCTCGCCGGGCTTCCTACGAGCAGTACTTC. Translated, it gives CSARRASYEQYF.

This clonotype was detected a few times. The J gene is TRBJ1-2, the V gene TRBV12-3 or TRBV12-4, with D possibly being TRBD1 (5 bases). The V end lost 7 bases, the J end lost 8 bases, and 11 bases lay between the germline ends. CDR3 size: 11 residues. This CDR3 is CASTDRQGYTF. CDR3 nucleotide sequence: TGTGCCAGCACCGACCGACAGGGCTACACCTTC.

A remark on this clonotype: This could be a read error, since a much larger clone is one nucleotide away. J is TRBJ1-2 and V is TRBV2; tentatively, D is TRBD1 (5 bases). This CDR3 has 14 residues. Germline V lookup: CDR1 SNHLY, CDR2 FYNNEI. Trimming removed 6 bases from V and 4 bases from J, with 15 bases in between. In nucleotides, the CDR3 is TGTGCCAGCAGAGAGGACACAACTCTCTATGGCTACACCTTC. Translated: CASREDTTLYGYTF.

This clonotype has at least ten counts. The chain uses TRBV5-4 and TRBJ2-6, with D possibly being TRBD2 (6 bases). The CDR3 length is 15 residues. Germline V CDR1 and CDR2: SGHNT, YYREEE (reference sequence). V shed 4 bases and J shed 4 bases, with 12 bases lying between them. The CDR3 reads CASSLRREGANVLTF. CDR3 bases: TGTGCCAGCAGCCTTAGGCGGGAAGGGGCCAACGTCCTGACTTTC.

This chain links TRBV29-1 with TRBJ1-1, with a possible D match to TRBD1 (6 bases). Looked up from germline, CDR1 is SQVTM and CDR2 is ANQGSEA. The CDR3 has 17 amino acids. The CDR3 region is CSARRASGGGMNTEAFF. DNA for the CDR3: TGCAGTGCTAGACGAGCGTCGGGGGGCGGAATGAACACTGAAGCTTTCTTT.

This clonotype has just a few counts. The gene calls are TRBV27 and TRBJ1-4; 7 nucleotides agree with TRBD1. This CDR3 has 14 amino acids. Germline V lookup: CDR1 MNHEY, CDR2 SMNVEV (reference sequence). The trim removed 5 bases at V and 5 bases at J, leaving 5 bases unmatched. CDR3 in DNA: TGTGCCAGCAGTCGGGACAGACTAAATGAAAAACTGTTTTTT. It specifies CASSRDRLNEKLFF.